Given below is one TCR beta chain in context. Its antigen is unidentified. This sample is drawn from a study of cytomegalovirus exposure and HLA in healthy donors. Study findings and constraints: In an earlier analysis, in roughly 600 donors, most V segments appeared productive either ~90% or ~30% of the time. Analysis was performed later, and it showed HLA-associated TCR beta chains to be more clonally expanded than equally common others. A reported reduction in N-insertions relative to the approximately 670-donor mean was seen in an Asian-associated ancestry cluster in a later analysis. Reports indicate that TCR beta sequences accurately predicted the HLA-A and HLA-B alleles of most subjects.

CDR3 length: 19 amino acids. Primers for the PCR totalled 60 Vbeta and 13 Jbeta. Data came from immunoSEQ multiplex PCR; TCRdb stores just in-frame clones and leaves some out. The sample lists some 200,000 clones; about 90% were seen once. The clonotype originates from a girl under three years old in good health and CMV-seronegative. The specimen was PBMCs. V and J are TRBV21-1 and TRBJ2-6; the table names TRBD2, a call not compared with the DNA. TRBV21-1 is deemed a pseudogene. The CDR3 is CASSKERQGGTAGANVLTF. DNA for the CDR3: TGTGCCAGCAGCAAAGAGAGGCAGGGAGGGACCGCTGGGGCCAACGTCCTGACTTTC.